Listed below are T cell receptor beta chains from one sample, sequenced in a study of cytomegalovirus exposure and HLA in healthy donors. Here immunoSEQ multiplex PCR was the method, and the copy in TCRdb shows in-frame clones only, minus some. The sample records fewer than 200,000 clones, around nine tenths being singletons. Sequenced input: PBMCs. The source is a man aged 30-40 years in good health and CMV-seropositive. The CDR3 runs from the conserved cysteine through the conserved F or W.

cdr3_aa,v_call,j_call
CASSPQGAQMNTEAFF,TRBV18,TRBJ1-1
CASSLAYGSGSYNEQFF,TRBV7-6,TRBJ2-1
CASSQAGGEETQYF,TRBV7-7,TRBJ2-5
CAWTQSGDGSPLHF,TRBV30,TRBJ1-6
CASSSSQRENSPLHF,TRBV7-3,TRBJ1-6
CSVKEAGRTGELFF,TRBV29-1,TRBJ2-2
CASSAPGQNTGELFF,TRBV6-1,TRBJ2-2
CASSSALEQYF,TRBV28,TRBJ2-7
CASSPDDFLNYGYTF,TRBV18,TRBJ1-2
CASGLAGGRFQTQYF,TRBV6-5,TRBJ2-5
CASSDGAGGPYEQYF,TRBV5-1,TRBJ2-7
CASSLSRGTYNEQFF,TRBV11-3,TRBJ2-1
CASSLEGDRINTGELFF,TRBV5-1,TRBJ2-2
CASSETGTGLYEQYF,TRBV6-1,TRBJ2-7
CASSHGQGAKDTQYF,TRBV7-6,TRBJ2-3
CATSRDRFGIEKLFF,TRBV15,TRBJ1-4
CASSLVTGTGTGELFF,TRBV5-1,TRBJ2-2
CASSAGGDTGELFF,TRBV11-3,TRBJ2-2
CAWRVPGNTIYF,TRBV30,TRBJ1-3
CASSLFGVAGGNQPQHF,TRBV11-2,TRBJ1-5
CASSQGTSAEF,TRBV4-1,TRBJ1-2
CASSWRDLPHHF,TRBV6-8,TRBJ1-6
CASSGAGMGNEQFF,TRBV28,TRBJ2-1
CASSESEGGYEQYF,TRBV10-2,TRBJ2-7
CASSPRVKRNQPQHF,TRBV12-1,TRBJ1-5
CASSQTRSFNYGYTF,TRBV7-9,TRBJ1-2
CASSPNNNSPLHF,TRBV9,TRBJ1-6
CATSRAGQAGNQPQHF,TRBV15,TRBJ1-5
CASSTGPSGGAVSSYNEQFF,TRBV19,TRBJ2-1
CASKEVQGAYTEAFF,TRBV5-1,TRBJ1-1
CASRVGGAEAFF,TRBV5-1,TRBJ1-1
CASSLAPGASPLHF,TRBV7-2,TRBJ1-6
CASSPSTGPNEQFF,TRBV11-3,TRBJ2-1
CASSLAGNAYEQYF,TRBV7-9,TRBJ2-7
CASSSYYEQYF,TRBV11-2,TRBJ2-7
CASSFVNRPSDTQYF,TRBV5-4,TRBJ2-3
CAWRDGRYNEQFF,TRBV30,TRBJ2-1
CSLAAALNTEAFF,TRBV29-1,TRBJ1-1
CASRTAGGRGTGELFF,TRBV27,TRBJ2-2
CASSVARSGGYNEQFF,TRBV9,TRBJ2-1